Listed below are T cell receptor beta chains from one sample, sequenced in a study of cytomegalovirus exposure and HLA in healthy donors. Sequenced by immunoSEQ multiplex PCR; TCRdb stores in-frame clones only, minus some. Here the sample spans roughly 240,000 clones, about 83% being singletons. Input material: PBMCs. The receptors stem from a man aged 18 to 30 in good health and CMV-seronegative. CDR3s include the opening cysteine and the closing phenylalanine or tryptophan. The D gene is left open where the match is weak. Some rows have no size entry. The others give once, few or many, or a class for an expanded clone.

.	TRBJ2-7	TRBV27	TRBD2	TGTGCCAGCGCCCGGACTAGCGGAACCTACGAGCAGTACTTC	CASARTSGTYEQYF
.	TRBJ1-5	TRBV19	.	TGTGCCAGTAGCAGGGGCCTCAATCAGCCCCAGCATTTT	CASSRGLNQPQHF
.	TRBJ2-5	TRBV5-4	.	TGTGCCAGCAGCCTACAAGAGACCCAGTACTTC	CASSLQETQYF
.	TRBJ2-7	TRBV7-2	TRBD1	TGTGCCAGCAGCCCCGGGACAGGGGTTTACGAGCAGTACTTC	CASSPGTGVYEQYF
once	TRBJ2-3	TRBV4-3	.	TGCGCCAGCAGCCAAGGTACTAGCTCGGTGGCAGATACGCAGTATTTT	CASSQGTSSVADTQYF
.	TRBJ1-2	TRBV6-5	.	TGTGCCAGCAGTTACGAGGGAGACTATGGCTACACCTTC	CASSYEGDYGYTF
once	TRBJ1-3	TRBV18	TRBD1	TGTGCCAGCTCACCACTACAGGGGAGCTCTGGAAACACCATATATTTT	CASSPLQGSSGNTIYF
.	TRBJ2-1	TRBV5-1	TRBD2	TGCGCCAGCAGCTTGGGACTAGCGGAGGATGGTGAGCAGTTCTTC	CASSLGLAEDGEQFF
.	TRBJ1-2	TRBV6-1	TRBD1	TGTGCCAGCCAAAACCGGGACAGGGACCCCTATGGCTACACCTTC	CASQNRDRDPYGYTF
.	TRBJ2-7	TRBV6-7	TRBD2	TGTGCCAGCAGTTACTCGCGGACTAGATCTTACGAGCAGTACTTC	CASSYSRTRSYEQYF
.	TRBJ1-4	TRBV2	TRBD1	TGTGCCAGCAGGCCCCTGACAGGGCGGAATGAAAAACTGTTTTTT	CASRPLTGRNEKLFF
.	TRBJ2-1	TRBV18	.	TGTGCCAGCTCAGGAGGGTTGAGCTCCTACAATGAGCAGTTCTTC	CASSGGLSSYNEQFF
.	TRBJ2-7	TRBV28	TRBD1	TGTGCCATCTTAACAGGGGGCTCCTACGAGCAGTACTTC	CAILTGGSYEQYF
.	TRBJ1-1	TRBV5-6	.	TGTGCCAGCAGGGGGGCCTGGGGGAACACTGAAGCTTTCTTT	CASRGAWGNTEAFF
.	TRBJ1-6	TRBV19	TRBD1	TGTGCCAGTAGTATAGGATTCGCGACAGGGCATAATTCACCCCTCCACTTT	CASSIGFATGHNSPLHF